Below are 31 T cell receptor beta chains sequenced from a single sample in a study of shared clonotypes between healthy human individuals (TCRdb year 2020). The method behind the library was the immunoSEQ multiplex PCR assay. As stored in TCRdb, this immuneACCESS dataset retains in-frame rearrangements with V and J assigned. A fraction of the clones does not appear; measured against another copy, unresolved V genes explain less than half of the discrepancy, and the remainder lacks a known reason. Across this sample there are about 1 million clones, with more than 65% seen only once. Approximately 1.5% of the sample is in the top ten clones. Sequencing used memory CD4+ T cells sorted from blood. The cell subset or site label corresponds to: CD45RA-negative fraction. The receptors stem from a man aged 18 to 30 in good health.

This chain connects TRBV2 to TRBJ2-1; 10 bases align to TRBD1. CDR1 and CDR2 (germline): SNHLY, FYNNEI. This CDR3 spans 18 amino acids. V was pared by 6 bases and J by 3 bases, with 14 bases of the junction left unmatched. The CDR3 loop is CASSHYALGQGGYNEQFF. The DNA of the CDR3 is TGTGCCAGCAGCCACTATGCATTAGGACAGGGGGGCTACAATGAGCAGTTCTTC.

This chain links TRBV5-1 with TRBJ1-3; D is uncertain. V was trimmed by 0 bases and J by 3 bases, leaving 7 bases between them. CDR3 length equals 14 residues. Looked up from germline, CDR1 is SGHRS and CDR2 is YFSETQ. CDR3 sequence (DNA): TGCGCCAGCAGCTTGGGGCAGTTTGGAAACACCATATATTTT. Translating it yields CASSLGQFGNTIYF.

With regard to this clone: Its ends do not fully match the called genes, so a read error is possible. This rearrangement joins TRBV2 to TRBJ2-7, with 11 bases identical to TRBD2. From germline, CDR1 is SNHLY and CDR2 FYNNEI. The CDR3 covers 17 residues. CDR3 in amino acids: CASSEAQAGLAAYGQYF. In DNA form, the CDR3 reads TGTGCCAGCAGTGAAGCTCAAGCGGGACTAGCGGCTTACGGGCAGTACTTC.

The chain joins TRBV28 to TRBJ2-1, with 10 bases that match TRBD2. This CDR3 is built from 14 residues. The germline gives CDR1 MDHEN, CDR2 SYDVKM. V was pared by 2 bases and J by 10 bases, with 5 bases of the junction left unmatched. CDR3 DNA sequence: TGTGCCAGCAGTTTACGACTAGCGGGCTCGGAGCAGTTCTTC. The encoded protein is CASSLRLAGSEQFF.

In DNA form, the CDR3 reads TGTGCCAGCTCACCGGCCGGGACAGGGGAGTATGGCTACACCTTC. It encodes CASSPAGTGEYGYTF. This sequence joins TRBV18 and TRBJ1-2, with 10 bases matching TRBD1. Germline V lookup: CDR1 KGHSH, CDR2 LQKENI. Losses at the gene ends were 3 bases for V and 5 bases for J; bases not matched to a gene: 6. The CDR3 has 15 residues.

V gene TRBV4-1 combines with J gene TRBJ2-5; 11 nucleotides match TRBD2. Germline V CDR1 and CDR2: MGHRA, YSYEKL. The trim removed 2 bases at V and 5 bases at J, leaving 7 bases unmatched. The CDR3 covers 16 residues. The CDR3 loop is CASSQRLAGIGETQYF. CDR3 sequence (DNA): TGCGCCAGCAGCCAAAGACTAGCGGGGATCGGGGAGACCCAGTACTTC.

V is TRBV7-9 and J is TRBJ1-1; 7 positions match TRBD1. The V gene end was trimmed by 2 bases and the J gene end by 1 base; junction bases not matched to a gene: 4. CDR3 length: 15 residues. Germline CDR1 SEHNR, CDR2 FQNEAQ (reference sequence). The CDR3 loop reads CASSLTGVANTEAFF. The CDR3 DNA reads as TGTGCCAGCAGCTTAACAGGGGTAGCGAACACTGAAGCTTTCTTT.

This clone was counted a single time. CDR3 in DNA: TGTGCCAGCAGTTACGACAGGACTAGCACAGATACGCAGTATTTT. Protein product: CASSYDRTSTDTQYF. J is TRBJ2-3 and V is TRBV6-5, with D possibly TRBD1 on 6 matching bases. The V end lost 2 bases, the J end lost 0 bases, and 9 bases lay between the germline ends. CDR1 is MNHEY, CDR2 SVGAGI, per germline. CDR3 length: 15 amino acids.

Concerning this clone itself: Distinct nucleotide sequences in the sample also encode this CDR3. The V and J genes are TRBV5-1 and TRBJ2-5; TRBD1 matches at 11 bases. Germline V lookup: CDR1 SGHRS, CDR2 YFSETQ. Trimming took 4 bases from V and 5 from J; bases not matched to a gene: 4. The CDR3 is 14 amino acids. This chain's CDR3 is CASSPGTGGETQYF. The CDR3 DNA sequence: TGCGCCAGCAGCCCAGGGACAGGGGGGGAGACCCAGTACTTC.

This chain links TRBV14 with TRBJ2-7; D is unclear. This CDR3 is built from 14 residues. Per germline, CDR1 SGHDN and CDR2 FVKESK. V lost 0 bases and J 2 bases, leaving 8 bases between the germline ends. The CDR3 DNA is TGTGCCAGCAGCCAAGAAGCTAAGACCTACGAGCAGTACTTC. Protein: CASSQEAKTYEQYF.

The chain links TRBV6-5 to TRBJ2-5, with D perhaps TRBD1 (6 bases). This CDR3 comprises 14 residues. Deletions cut 5 bases from V and 6 bases from J, with 16 bases between. In germline, CDR1 is MNHEY, CDR2 SVGAGI. CDR3 residues: CASSNGRGGKTQYF. The DNA of the CDR3 is TGTGCCAGCAGTAATGGCAGGGGTGGGAAGACCCAGTACTTC.

Here the CDR3 DNA reads TGTGCCAGCAGCTTAGCCTCGGGCTCGCTGCAAGAGACCCAGTACTTC. It yields the protein CASSLASGSLQETQYF. The rearrangement uses TRBV7-9 and TRBJ2-5; D remains ambiguous. The CDR3 covers 16 residues. V was cut by 0 bases and J by 2 bases, with 13 bases left in between. Germline values: CDR1 SEHNR, CDR2 FQNEAQ (reference sequence).

This chain uses TRBV2 with TRBJ2-1; TRBD1 agrees at 7 bases. Germline assignment: CDR1 SNHLY and CDR2 FYNNEI. There are 12 residues in the CDR3. Losses at the gene ends were 2 bases for V and 8 bases for J; bases not matched to a gene: 0. The CDR3, as DNA: TGTGCCAGCAGTGAACAGGGGGATGAGCAGTTCTTC. Its protein is CASSEQGDEQFF.

V and J are TRBV2 and TRBJ2-5, with D tentatively TRBD2 (6 bases). The CDR3 loop spans 15 amino acids. The germline CDR1 and CDR2 sequences are SNHLY and FYNNEI. Between the trimmed V and J ends, which lost 6 bases and 1 base, there was a span of 15 bases. CDR3: CASRKIGLLQETQYF. As DNA, the CDR3 is TGTGCCAGCAGAAAAATTGGACTACTCCAAGAGACCCAGTACTTC.

This clone has a single count. The rearrangement uses TRBV27 and TRBJ2-1; the D gene is possibly TRBD2 (6 bases). The CDR3 runs 14 residues. Germline V CDR1 and CDR2: MNHEY, SMNVEV (reference sequence). The V and J ends lost 1 base and 5 bases respectively, with 9 bases between them. In nucleotides, the CDR3 is TGTGCCAGCAGTTTATGGGGGGACCACAATGAGCAGTTCTTC. Translation: CASSLWGDHNEQFF.

In regard to this clone: In the same sample, other DNA sequences code for this CDR3. The chain couples TRBV5-1 to TRBJ1-3; TRBD1 is a possible D gene (5 bases). V lost 0 bases to trimming and J lost 4 bases, with 8 bases between them. Looked up from germline, CDR1 is SGHRS and CDR2 is YFSETQ. The CDR3 contains 14 residues. The chain's CDR3 is CASSLGGDGNTIYF. The DNA of the CDR3 is TGCGCCAGCAGCTTGGGTGGGGACGGAAACACCATATATTTT.

In regard to this clone: This same CDR3 is encoded by further DNA sequences in the sample. This chain joins TRBV28 and TRBJ1-3; TRBD1 matches at 9 bases. J lost 7 bases, V lost 6 bases, and 1 base had no gene match. This CDR3 comprises 12 residues. CDR1 is MDHEN, CDR2 SYDVKM, per germline. The CDR3 DNA follows: TGTGCCAGCAGCGACAGGGGGAACACCATATATTTT. This sequence encodes CASSDRGNTIYF.

This clone was counted once. J is TRBJ1-3 and V is TRBV2; D is undetermined. Germline values: CDR1 SNHLY, CDR2 FYNNEI. V was cut by 6 bases and J by 8 bases, with 8 bases left in between. CDR3 size: 11 residues. Here the CDR3 reads CASREEYTIYF. The CDR3 DNA reads TGTGCCAGCAGGGAGGAGTACACCATATATTTT.

The gene calls are TRBV11-3 and TRBJ1-1, with TRBD1 as a possible D gene (5 bases). The germline CDR1 and CDR2 sequences are SGHNT and YENEEA. The CDR3 length is 14 residues. The V gene lost 4 bases and the J gene lost 6 bases, with 15 bases spanning the gap. The CDR3 is CASSSRDRDSEAFF. The CDR3 bases are TGTGCCAGCAGCTCTAGGGACCGTGACTCTGAAGCTTTCTTT.

To note about this clone: One base away lies a much larger clone, so this may be a sequencing read error. This chain links TRBV7-9 with TRBJ1-3; D not resolved. CDR3 size: 14 residues. V was pared by 1 base and J by 0 bases, with 4 bases between. Germline loops: CDR1 SEHNR, CDR2 FQNEAQ (reference sequence). The CDR3 DNA reads as TGTGCCAGCAGCTTAGGAGCCTCTGGAAACACCATATATTTT. This sequence encodes CASSLGASGNTIYF.

Worth noting for this clone: It is likely a read error: a sequence one base away is far more abundant. Different DNA sequences within this sample yield the same CDR3. The genes are TRBV6-1 and TRBJ2-7; unclear D gene. CDR1 MNHNS and CDR2 SASEGT come from the germline V gene. The CDR3 contains 11 residues. Trimming cost V 4 bases and J 0 bases, with 1 base left between them. As DNA, the CDR3 is TGTGCCAGCAGTGTCTCCTACGAGCAGTACTTC. It translates to CASSVSYEQYF.

J is TRBJ1-4 and V is TRBV28; D not certain. V was cut by 8 bases and J by 5 bases, with 9 bases left in between. Looked up from germline, CDR1 is MDHEN and CDR2 is SYDVKM. The CDR3 spans 12 residues. The CDR3 sequence is CASGELNEKLFF. In DNA, the CDR3 is TGTGCCAGCGGGGAGCTGAATGAAAAACTGTTTTTT.

This clone was seen just once. This sequence joins TRBV10-3 and TRBJ1-1, with D possibly matching TRBD1 (6 bases). CDR1 is ENHRY, CDR2 SYGVKD, per germline. Trimming stripped 2 bases from V and 5 bases from J, with 15 bases between. The CDR3 is made up of 15 amino acids. CDR3 residues: CAISEPTGRGTEAFF. DNA of the CDR3: TGTGCCATCAGTGAGCCGACAGGCCGGGGGACTGAAGCTTTCTTT.

V is TRBV27 and J is TRBJ1-6; perhaps TRBD1 as D (5 bases). Per the germline V gene, CDR1 is MNHEY and CDR2 is SMNVEV (reference sequence). V was cut by 6 bases and J by 6 bases, with 18 bases left in between. This CDR3 has 16 residues. The CDR3 loop is CASRGSGGKGNSPLHF. The DNA for the CDR3 is TGTGCCAGCAGAGGCTCGGGGGGTAAAGGTAATTCACCCCTCCACTTT.

The J gene is TRBJ1-2, the V gene TRBV10-3, with D hard to call. V was pared by 0 bases and J by 4 bases, with 12 bases between. This CDR3 is built from 15 residues. Germline V gene data show CDR1 as ENHRY and CDR2 as SYGVKD. The CDR3 reads CAISESGAELYGYTF. CDR3 in DNA: TGTGCCATCAGTGAGTCGGGAGCAGAGCTCTATGGCTACACCTTC.

The chain has TRBV5-6 and TRBJ1-2; D is possibly TRBD1 (6 bases). This CDR3 region has 14 residues. V lost 3 bases and J 4 bases, leaving 13 bases between the germline ends. Germline V gene data show CDR1 as SGHDT and CDR2 as YYEEEE. CDR3 in DNA: TGTGCCAGCAGCTCGGACAGATCAATCTATGGCTACACCTTC. Residues: CASSSDRSIYGYTF.

The chain uses TRBV2 and TRBJ2-5; D uncertain. V lost 7 bases and J 5 bases, leaving 14 bases between the germline ends. The CDR3 covers 13 residues. CDR1 and CDR2 (germline): SNHLY, FYNNEI. The CDR3 DNA follows: TGTGCCAGCACGAGCGATTTTTTCGAGACCCAGTACTTC. The encoded protein is CASTSDFFETQYF.

V gene TRBV5-4 combines with J gene TRBJ1-6; TRBD1 aligns across 7 bases. The CDR3 covers 17 residues. J gave up 5 bases and V 1 base, and 9 bases lay outside the gene matches. CDR1 and CDR2 from the germline V gene are SGHNT and YYREEE (reference sequence). CDR3 nucleotide sequence: TGTGCCAGCAGCTTGACTCTTGGGACAGCTGATAATTCACCCCTCCACTTT. It encodes CASSLTLGTADNSPLHF.

This clone was observed a handful of times. The rearrangement joins TRBV27 to TRBJ1-4; a weak D match, TRBD1 (5 bases). Germline V gene lookup returns CDR1 MNHEY and CDR2 SMNVEV (reference sequence). This CDR3 has 18 residues. The ends were cut back, 2 bases at V and 5 bases at J, with 21 bases in the middle. The CDR3 loop is CASSLVGGGLGVNEKLFF. The CDR3 region has the DNA TGTGCCAGCAGTTTAGTCGGGGGAGGACTGGGGGTGAATGAAAAACTGTTTTTT.

The chain links TRBV11-1 to TRBJ2-5; 12 nucleotides align to TRBD2. J gave up 5 bases and V 3 bases, and 7 bases lay outside the gene matches. The germline gives CDR1 SGHAT, CDR2 FQDESV (reference sequence). The CDR3 is 16 residues long. The CDR3 here is CASSLRTSGVGETQYF. CDR3 coding DNA: TGTGCCAGCAGCTTGAGGACTAGCGGGGTTGGGGAGACCCAGTACTTC.

In its sample, this clone was seen a few times. V usage is TRBV5-8 and J usage is TRBJ2-3; possible D gene TRBD2, 5 bases. The V end was cut by 7 bases, the J end by 2 bases, with 11 bases between. In germline, CDR1 is SGHTS, CDR2 YDEGEE. The CDR3 extends over 13 amino acids. This chain's CDR3 is CASGGLNTDTQYF. As DNA, the CDR3 is TGTGCCAGCGGAGGACTCAACACAGATACGCAGTATTTT.